Below, 18 T cell receptor beta chains from the same sample are listed, as sequenced in a study of blood T cell repertoires in COVID-19. Clones were read by immunoSEQ multiplex PCR, and TCRdb kept only the in-frame ones, dropping some. The sample contains 200,000 to 300,000 clones, approximately 84% of which appear only once. The sample was peripheral blood. These receptors all come from a man aged 45-65 years with acute or convalescent COVID-19.

The chain joins TRBV11-3 to TRBJ1-2; D unclear. In germline, CDR1 is SGHNT, CDR2 YENEEA. This CDR3 contains 14 residues. The V and J ends lost 1 base and 4 bases respectively, with 10 bases between them. CDR3 residues: CASSLGAPGYGYTF. In DNA form, the CDR3 reads TGTGCCAGCAGCTTAGGAGCCCCGGGCTATGGCTACACCTTC.

The chain has TRBV30 and TRBJ1-5, with TRBD1 matching 7 bases. This CDR3 has 13 amino acids. V was pared by 4 bases and J by 3 bases, with 3 bases of the junction left unmatched. CDR1 GTSNPN and CDR2 SVGIG come from the germline V gene (reference sequence). The CDR3 coding sequence is TGTGCCTGGAAGGGACAGAACAATCAGCCCCAGCATTTT. Amino acids: CAWKGQNNQPQHF.

The chain joins TRBV12-3 or TRBV12-4 to TRBJ2-3; D gene ambiguous. CDR3 length: 13 amino acids. The V end lost 7 bases, the J end lost 4 bases, and 12 bases lay between the germline ends. For the CDR3, the DNA is TGTGCCAGCACCACCCAGGTCCCAGATACGCAGTATTTT. Translated, it gives CASTTQVPDTQYF.

In the case of this clone: The junction departs from the called germline gene at one end, perhaps through a read error. The chain recombines TRBV2 with TRBJ1-2; D not certain. This CDR3 comprises 14 residues. Looked up from germline, CDR1 is SNHLY and CDR2 is FYNNEI. CDR3 in DNA: TGTGCCAGCAGCGAAGCAGCAGGTCCCTATGGCTACACCTTC. Its protein product is CASSEAAGPYGYTF.

The chain links TRBV30 to TRBJ1-1; tentative D call: TRBD1 (6 bases). Germline CDR1 is GTSNPN and CDR2 is SVGIG (reference sequence). The CDR3 loop spans 16 amino acids. V was shortened by 2 bases and J by 2 bases, with 18 bases between the two germline ends. The CDR3 reads CAWSRSVSGANTEAFF. In DNA form, the CDR3 reads TGTGCCTGGAGTCGGTCCGTGTCAGGGGCTAACACTGAAGCTTTCTTT. Full variable domain (outside the CDR3, taken from reference TRBV30 and TRBJ1-1): SQTIHQWPATLVQPVGSPLSLECTVEGTSNPNLYWYRQAAGRGLQLLFYSVGIGQISSEVPQNLSASRPQDRQFILSSKKLLLSDSGFYLCAWSRSVSGANTEAFFGQGTRLTVV.

The J gene is TRBJ2-1, the V gene TRBV7-2, with 8 bases fitting TRBD2. After removal of 5 bases from V and 1 base from J, the junction contained 4 bases not matched to a gene. The CDR3 has 15 residues. CDR1 SGHTA and CDR2 FQGNSA come from the germline V gene. The CDR3 sequence is CASSPTSGSYNEQFF. The DNA for the CDR3 is TGTGCCAGCAGCCCCACTAGCGGATCCTACAATGAGCAGTTCTTC.

This chain uses TRBV6-6 with TRBJ1-2; 9 nucleotides align to TRBD1. Germline V lookup: CDR1 MNHNY, CDR2 SVGAGI (reference sequence). The CDR3 consists of 16 residues. J gave up 4 bases and V 0 bases, and 6 bases lay outside the gene matches. The chain's CDR3 is CASSYSTGTGTYGYTF. The CDR3 region has the DNA TGTGCCAGCAGTTACTCAACCGGGACAGGGACCTATGGCTACACCTTC.

This chain uses TRBV6-1 with TRBJ2-5, with 9 nucleotides matching TRBD2. V dropped 2 bases and J dropped 2; count of bases not matched to a gene: 9. This CDR3 comprises 17 residues. Germline V gene data show CDR1 as MNHNS and CDR2 as SASEGT. CDR3 loop: CASSEWVAGVGQETQYF. CDR3 sequence (DNA): TGTGCCAGCAGTGAATGGGTAGCGGGAGTGGGGCAAGAGACCCAGTACTTC.

In the case of this clone: Germline is not matched at one junction end, which may reflect a read error. The chain employs TRBV7-7 and TRBJ1-5, with D perhaps matching TRBD1 (6 bases). This CDR3 is built from 13 residues. Germline loops: CDR1 SSHAT, CDR2 FNYEAQ (reference sequence). Here the CDR3 DNA reads TGTGCTAGCAGCTTAAGGATAGGGGGACCCCAGCATTTT. Translated, it gives CASSLRIGGPQHF.

The rearrangement links TRBV5-6 to TRBJ2-3; 7 bases line up with TRBD1. Germline loops: CDR1 SGHDT, CDR2 YYEEEE. J gave up 4 bases and V 6 bases, and 5 bases lay outside the gene matches. The CDR3 is 13 residues long. CDR3 loop: CASTRQGSDTQYF. In nucleotides, the CDR3 is TGTGCCAGCACCCGACAGGGCTCAGATACGCAGTATTTT.

V gene TRBV9 combines with J gene TRBJ2-1; D is uncertain. V was cut by 4 bases and J by 9 bases, with 5 bases left in between. Per the germline V gene, CDR1 is SGDLS and CDR2 is YYNGEE. This CDR3 comprises 10 residues. The CDR3 is CASSISEQFF. The CDR3 bases are TGTGCCAGCAGCATCAGTGAGCAGTTCTTC.

This clone was picked up one time. The J gene is TRBJ1-1, the V gene TRBV2; D might be TRBD1 (6 bases). Germline V gene lookup returns CDR1 SNHLY and CDR2 FYNNEI. V dropped 6 bases and J dropped 2 bases, with 10 bases sitting between them. This CDR3 has 13 amino acids. The CDR3 nucleotides read TGTGCCAGCAGGGACAGCTACAACACTGAAGCTTTCTTT. Translated: CASRDSYNTEAFF.

The chain is built from TRBV11-2 and TRBJ2-5; unclear D gene. Trimming took off 8 bases at V and 5 bases at J, with 12 bases between the two ends. Per the germline V gene, CDR1 is SGHAT and CDR2 is FQNNGV. The CDR3 has 12 amino acids. CDR3 nucleotides: TGTGCCAGCGCTAACTTGTGGGAGACCCAGTACTTC. As protein: CASANLWETQYF.

A few counts support this clone. V usage is TRBV19 and J usage is TRBJ2-1; 16 nucleotides line up with TRBD2. Looked up from germline, CDR1 is LNHDA and CDR2 is SQIVND (reference sequence). J was trimmed by 7 bases and V by 7 bases; bases with no gene match: 19. The CDR3 has 20 amino acids. The CDR3 sequence: CASKASGTSGRAGIKNEQFF. The CDR3 nucleotides are TGTGCCAGTAAAGCCTCCGGGACTAGCGGGAGGGCCGGTATAAAGAATGAGCAGTTCTTC.

The chain uses TRBV9 and TRBJ1-1; perhaps TRBD1 as D (6 bases). The V gene's germline CDR1 is SGDLS and CDR2 YYNGEE. This CDR3 is 16 amino acids long. The V gene lost 4 bases and the J gene lost 4 bases, with 20 bases spanning the gap. The CDR3 is CASSPSGTPGGTEAFF. The CDR3, as DNA: TGTGCCAGCAGCCCCAGCGGGACACCGGGGGGCACTGAAGCTTTCTTT.

The V and J genes are TRBV5-6 and TRBJ2-7, with 7 positions matching TRBD1. From germline, CDR1 is SGHDT and CDR2 YYEEEE. J gave up 2 bases and V 0 bases, and 5 bases lay outside the gene matches. The CDR3 runs 15 residues. DNA for the CDR3: TGTGCCAGCAGCTTGGCGGGAACAGGGGCCTACGAGCAGTACTTC. Amino acids: CASSLAGTGAYEQYF.

A few counts support this clone. This chain uses TRBV2 with TRBJ1-3; D possibly corresponds to TRBD1 (5 bases). Trimming pared 2 bases from V and 0 bases from J, leaving 14 bases between. Germline CDR1 SNHLY, CDR2 FYNNEI. The CDR3 has 17 amino acids. The CDR3 is CASSERAGYLSGNTIYF. Here the CDR3 DNA reads TGTGCCAGCAGTGAACGGGCAGGGTATCTCTCTGGAAACACCATATATTTT.

This chain connects TRBV7-3 to TRBJ1-6, with 8 bases that match TRBD1. The V gene end was trimmed by 2 bases and the J gene end by 9 bases; junction bases not matched to a gene: 3. This CDR3 is 14 amino acids long. CDR1 is SGHTA, CDR2 FQGTGA, per germline. The CDR3 DNA reads as TGTGCCAGCAGCTTACAGGGGGCCGCTTCACCCCTCCACTTT. It encodes CASSLQGAASPLHF.